This T cell receptor (beta chain) stems from a study of tumor and adjacent non-tumor tissue in lung cancer. This clonotype was counted at least ten times. CDR3 length equals 13 residues. V was trimmed by 6 bases and J by 6 bases, leaving 18 bases between them. Germline V gives CDR1 DFQATT, CDR2 SNEGSKA (reference sequence). The library came from three nested PCR rounds adapted from ARM-PCR protocols. TCRdb ran MiXCR on the multiplex PCR reads and lists one entry per CDR3 protein. The sample carries around 140,000 distinct CDR3 sequences, around 61% recorded once. No cell sorting was done before RNA was extracted from the tissue.

The TCR was taken from a man between 60 and 70 years old with small cell lung cancer. The rearrangement joins TRBV20-1 to TRBJ2-7; TRBD2 is a possible D gene (5 bases). Material: lung tumor tissue. In DNA, the CDR3 is TGCAGTGCATTGCCGGGAACCCGGGGCGAGCAGTACTTC. Protein: CSALPGTRGEQYF.